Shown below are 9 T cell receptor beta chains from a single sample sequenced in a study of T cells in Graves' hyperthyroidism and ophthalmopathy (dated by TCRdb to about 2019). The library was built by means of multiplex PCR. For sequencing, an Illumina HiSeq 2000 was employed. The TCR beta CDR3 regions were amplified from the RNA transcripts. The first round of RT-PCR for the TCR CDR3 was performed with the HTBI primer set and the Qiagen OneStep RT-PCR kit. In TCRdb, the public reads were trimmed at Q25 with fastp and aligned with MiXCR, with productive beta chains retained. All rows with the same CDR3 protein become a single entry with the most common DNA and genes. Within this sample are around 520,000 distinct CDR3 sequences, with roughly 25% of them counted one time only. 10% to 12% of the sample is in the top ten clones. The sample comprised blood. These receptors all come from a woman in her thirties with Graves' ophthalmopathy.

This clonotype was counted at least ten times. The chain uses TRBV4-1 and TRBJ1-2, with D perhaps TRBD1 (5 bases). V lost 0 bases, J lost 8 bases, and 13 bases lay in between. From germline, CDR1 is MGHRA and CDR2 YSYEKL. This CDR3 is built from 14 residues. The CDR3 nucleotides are TGCGCCAGCAGCCAAGACGCGACAGCGAGGGGCTACACCTTC. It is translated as CASSQDATARGYTF.

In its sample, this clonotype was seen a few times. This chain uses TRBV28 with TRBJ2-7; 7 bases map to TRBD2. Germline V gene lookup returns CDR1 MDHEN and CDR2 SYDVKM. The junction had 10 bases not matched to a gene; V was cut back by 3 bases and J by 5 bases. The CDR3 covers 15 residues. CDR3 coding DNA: TGTGCCAGCAGTTTGGGAGGGACTGACCCTGACGAGCAGTACTTC. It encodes CASSLGGTDPDEQYF.

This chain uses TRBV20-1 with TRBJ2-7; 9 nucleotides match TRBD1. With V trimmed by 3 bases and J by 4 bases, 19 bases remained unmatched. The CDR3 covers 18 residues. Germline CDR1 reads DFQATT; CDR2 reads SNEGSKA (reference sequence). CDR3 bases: TGCAGTGCTAGCCGCATACCGGGACAGGGCCAGGCTATTTACGAGCAGTACTTC. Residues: CSASRIPGQGQAIYEQYF.

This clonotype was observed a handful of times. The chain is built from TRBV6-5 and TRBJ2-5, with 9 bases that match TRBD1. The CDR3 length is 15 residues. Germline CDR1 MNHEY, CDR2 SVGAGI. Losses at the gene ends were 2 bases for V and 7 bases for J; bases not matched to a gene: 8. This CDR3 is CASSYPGQGVGTQYF. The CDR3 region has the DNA TGTGCCAGCAGTTACCCGGGACAGGGAGTAGGGACCCAGTACTTC.

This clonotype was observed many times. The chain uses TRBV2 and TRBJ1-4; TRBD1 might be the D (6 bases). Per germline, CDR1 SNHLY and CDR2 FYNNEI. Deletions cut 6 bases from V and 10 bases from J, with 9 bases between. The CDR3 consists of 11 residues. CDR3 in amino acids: CASRGGGKLFF. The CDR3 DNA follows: TGTGCCAGCAGGGGGGGCGGAAAACTGTTTTTT.

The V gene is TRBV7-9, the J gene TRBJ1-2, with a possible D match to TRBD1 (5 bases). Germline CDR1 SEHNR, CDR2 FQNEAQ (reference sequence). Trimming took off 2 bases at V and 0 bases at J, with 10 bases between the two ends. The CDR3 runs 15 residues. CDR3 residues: CASSLWQGSNYGYTF. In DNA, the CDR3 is TGTGCCAGCAGCTTATGGCAGGGTTCTAACTATGGCTACACCTTC.

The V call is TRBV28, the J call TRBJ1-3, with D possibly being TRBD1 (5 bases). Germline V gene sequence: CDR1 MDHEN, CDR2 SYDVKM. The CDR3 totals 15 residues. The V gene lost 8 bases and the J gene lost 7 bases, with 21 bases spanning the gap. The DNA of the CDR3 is TGTGCCAGCTCCTCGGGGGGGAATTCGGGGAACACCATATATTTT. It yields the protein CASSSGGNSGNTIYF.

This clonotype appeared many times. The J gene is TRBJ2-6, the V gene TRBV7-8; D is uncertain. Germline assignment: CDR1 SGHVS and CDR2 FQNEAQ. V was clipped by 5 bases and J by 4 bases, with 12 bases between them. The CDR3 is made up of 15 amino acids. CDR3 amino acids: CASSPGVLGANVLTF. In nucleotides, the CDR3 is TGTGCCAGCAGCCCAGGAGTGTTAGGGGCCAACGTCCTGACTTTC.

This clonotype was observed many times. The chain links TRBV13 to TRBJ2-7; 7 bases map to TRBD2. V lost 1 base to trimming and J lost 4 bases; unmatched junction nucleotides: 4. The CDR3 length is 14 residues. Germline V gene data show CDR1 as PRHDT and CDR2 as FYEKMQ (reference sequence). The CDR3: CASSLVGREYEQYF. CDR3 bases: TGTGCCAGCAGCTTAGTGGGGAGGGAATACGAGCAGTACTTC.